This TCR beta chain comes out of a study of T cell repertoires in cytomegalovirus infection. As for this clonotype: The antigen is not known.

Each CDR3 protein is one row after TCRdb ran MiXCR on the reads. Of about 340,000 distinct CDR3 sequences listed, about 27% are singletons. In germline, CDR1 is SNHLY, CDR2 FYNNEI. This CDR3 spans 14 amino acids. Trimming cost V 6 bases and J 4 bases; bases outside gene matches: 5. The sample was cultured PBMCs, taken from culture after CMV antigen stimulation. The sequence came from a human donor in good health (CMV status not recorded). Some clones in this sample may be carry-over from other donors' samples. V usage is TRBV2 and J usage is TRBJ1-5; the match to TRBD1 covers 8 bases. In DNA, the CDR3 is TGTGCCAGCAGCGATCAGGGGGCTAATCAGCCCCAGCATTTT. This encodes CASSDQGANQPQHF.